A selection of T cell receptor beta chains follows, all from one sample in a study of human T cells and chemical hapten exposure. MiXCR, applied by TCRdb to the RACE reads, yields one record per CDR3 protein. The table records some 31,000 distinct CDR3 sequences, about 5.5% of them present only once. Material for sequencing was whole blood. These receptors all stem from a human donor in good health. Some clones in this sample may be carry-over from other donors' samples. CDR3s include the opening cysteine and the closing phenylalanine or tryptophan. D genes are given only for firm matches. Size is stated for part of the rows, as once, few or many counts, or as a class when the clone is expanded.

d_gene	abundance	v_gene	j_gene	CDR3nt	CDR3aa
-	many	TRBV7-2	TRBJ2-3	TGTGCCAGCAGCTTAGCGGTCGCTGGGGGAGCAGATACGCAGTATTTT	CASSLAVAGGADTQYF
-	few	TRBV6-1	TRBJ2-4	TGTGCCAGCAGTGATGCGACAGCCCTAAACATTCAGTACTTC	CASSDATALNIQYF
TRBD2	many	TRBV7-2	TRBJ2-2	TGTGCCAGCAGCTTAGGCACGGGGGGGTTGTCCGGGGAGCTGTTTTTT	CASSLGTGGLSGELFF
-	many	TRBV25-1	TRBJ2-7	TGTGCCAGCAGGGAGGCCGATTTCTCAGAGCAGTACTTC	CASREADFSEQYF
TRBD1	many	TRBV10-3	TRBJ2-1	TGTGCCATGCACGGCGATACAGGGGGTATTGATGAGCAGTTCTTC	CAMHGDTGGIDEQFF
-	many	TRBV10-3	TRBJ2-6	TGTGCCATCAGTGAGTCTATGGGCGGCGGTTGGGACTCTGGGGCCAACGTCCTGACTTTC	CAISESMGGGWDSGANVLTF
-	many	TRBV12-3/TRBV12-4	TRBJ1-5	TGTGCCAGCAGCGGACCCAGGGTTCAGCCCCAGCATTTT	CASSGPRVQPQHF
-	many	TRBV7-2	TRBJ2-1	TGTGCCAGCAGCTTCGATATGGGGGCGGCTGAGCAGTTCTTC	CASSFDMGAAEQFF
-	many	TRBV5-1	TRBJ2-1	TGCGCCAGCAGCTTGGCCGTGGGAAATGAGCAGTTCTTC	CASSLAVGNEQFF
-	many	TRBV7-6	TRBJ1-1	TGTGCCAGCAGCCCGGACGGCCTCACTGAAGCTTTCTTT	CASSPDGLTEAFF
TRBD1	few	TRBV12-3/TRBV12-4	TRBJ1-6	TGTGCCAGCAGGTCCGGGACAGATAATTCACCCCTCCACTTT	CASRSGTDNSPLHF
-	-	TRBV6-1	TRBJ1-2	TGTGCCAGCAGTAGGGGCAGAAACTATGGCTACACCTTC	CASSRGRNYGYTF
-	-	TRBV7-2	TRBJ1-5	TGTGCCAGCAGCTTAAAAGGGCAGGGCTTTAATCAGCCCCAGCATTTT	CASSLKGQGFNQPQHF
TRBD1	many	TRBV29-1	TRBJ1-1	TGCAGCGCTGGACAGGGATGGGGTATGAACACTGAAGCTTTCTTT	CSAGQGWGMNTEAFF
TRBD2	many	TRBV3-1	TRBJ2-2	TGTGCCAGCAGCCAAGAACGCCTAGCGGGTACCGGGGAGCTGTTTTTT	CASSQERLAGTGELFF
-	-	TRBV6-2/TRBV6-3	TRBJ1-5	TGTGCCAGCAGTTACGGGGGGGGAAGTAGCAATCAGCCCCAGCATTTT	CASSYGGGSSNQPQHF
-	-	TRBV27	TRBJ1-4	TGTGCCAGCAGTTTAGTGAGGGGGGCGTCTCCCGTTTTT	CASSLVRGASPVF
-	many	TRBV28	TRBJ1-1	TGTGCCAGCACTTCGGACACTGAAGCTTTCTTT	CASTSDTEAFF
-	many	TRBV3-1	TRBJ2-7	TGTGCCAGCTCCAATCAGGGGTCGGACGAGCAGTACTTC	CASSNQGSDEQYF